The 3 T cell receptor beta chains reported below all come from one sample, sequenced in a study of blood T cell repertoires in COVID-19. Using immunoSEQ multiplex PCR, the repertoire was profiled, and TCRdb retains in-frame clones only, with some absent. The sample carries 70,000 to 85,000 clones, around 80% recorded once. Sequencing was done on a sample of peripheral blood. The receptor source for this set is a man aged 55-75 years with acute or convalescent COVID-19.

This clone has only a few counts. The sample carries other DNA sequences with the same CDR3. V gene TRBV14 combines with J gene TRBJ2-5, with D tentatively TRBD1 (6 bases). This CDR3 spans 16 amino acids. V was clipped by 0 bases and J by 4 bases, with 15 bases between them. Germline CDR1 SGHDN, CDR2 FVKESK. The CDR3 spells CASSQDLRGRGETQYF. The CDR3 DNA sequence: TGTGCCAGCAGCCAAGATTTGAGGGGCAGGGGAGAGACCCAGTACTTC. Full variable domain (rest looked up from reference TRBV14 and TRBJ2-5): EAGVTQFPSHSVIEKGQTVTLRCDPISGHDNLYWYRRVMGKEIKFLLHFVKESKQDESGMPNNRFLAERTGGTYSTLKVQPAELEDSGVYFCASSQDLRGRGETQYFGPGTRLLVL.

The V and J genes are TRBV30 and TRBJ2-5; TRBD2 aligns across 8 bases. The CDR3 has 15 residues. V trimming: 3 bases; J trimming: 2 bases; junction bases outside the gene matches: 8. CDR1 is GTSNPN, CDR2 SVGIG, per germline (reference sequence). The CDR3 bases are TGTGCCTGGAGAGGTTCGGGGGGGCCGCAAGAGACCCAGTACTTC. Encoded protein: CAWRGSGGPQETQYF.

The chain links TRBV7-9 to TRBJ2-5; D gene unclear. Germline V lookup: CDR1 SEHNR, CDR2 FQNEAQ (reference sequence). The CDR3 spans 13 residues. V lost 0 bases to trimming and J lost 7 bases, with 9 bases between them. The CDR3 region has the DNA TGTGCCAGCAGCTTAGCCGGAGAAGGGACCCAGTACTTC. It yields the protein CASSLAGEGTQYF.